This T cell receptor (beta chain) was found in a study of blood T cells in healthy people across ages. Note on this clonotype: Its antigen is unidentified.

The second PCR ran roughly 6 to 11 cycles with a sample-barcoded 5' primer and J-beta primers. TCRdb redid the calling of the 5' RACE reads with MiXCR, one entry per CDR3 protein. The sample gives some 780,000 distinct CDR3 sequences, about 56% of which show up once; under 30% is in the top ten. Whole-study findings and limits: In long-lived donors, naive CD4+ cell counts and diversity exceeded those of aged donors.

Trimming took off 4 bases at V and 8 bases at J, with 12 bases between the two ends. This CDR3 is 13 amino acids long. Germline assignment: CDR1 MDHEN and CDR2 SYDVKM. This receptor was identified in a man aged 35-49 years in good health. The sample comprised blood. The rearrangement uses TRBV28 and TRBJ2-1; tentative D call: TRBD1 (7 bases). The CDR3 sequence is CASSWQGGYEQFF. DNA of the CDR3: TGTGCCAGCAGTTGGCAGGGGGGCTATGAGCAGTTCTTC. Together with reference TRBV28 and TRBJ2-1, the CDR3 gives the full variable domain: DVKVTQSSRYLVKRTGEKVFLECVQDMDHENMFWYRQDPGLGLRLIYFSYDVKMKEKGDIPEGYSVSREKKERFSLILESASTNQTSMYLCASSWQGGYEQFFGPGTRLTVL.